A selection of T cell receptor beta chains follows, all from one sample in a study of T cells in Graves' hyperthyroidism and ophthalmopathy. One entry per CDR3 protein, called by TCRdb with MiXCR from the multiplex PCR reads. The sample yields 530,000 or so distinct CDR3 sequences, around 42% seen once. The specimen was peripheral blood or thyroid tissue (not recorded which). Source of these receptors: a woman in her late teens or twenties with Graves' hyperthyroidism. Both conserved end residues are part of each CDR3. The D gene is left open where the match is weak. The size of a clone is reported for some rows only, either as once, few or many, or as a class for expanded clones.

d_call	v_call	clone_size	j_call	cdr3_nt	cdr3_aa
.	TRBV6-1	many	TRBJ2-6	TGTGCCATCAAGCCAGGGTTCGGGGCCAACGTCCTGACTTTC	CAIKPGFGANVLTF
.	TRBV10-3	.	TRBJ1-2	TGTGCCTCACAGGGTAGAGTTAACTATGGCTACACCTTC	CASQGRVNYGYTF
.	TRBV29-1	many	TRBJ1-5	TGCAGCGGATGTGGAGGTCAGCCCCAGCATTTT	CSGCGGQPQHF
.	TRBV2	.	TRBJ2-2	TGTGCCAGCAGCGGGGATGAGGCGAACACCGGGGAGCTGTTTTTT	CASSGDEANTGELFF
.	TRBV29-1	.	TRBJ2-7	TGCAGCGTTGAAGATACGGGGCAGTACTTC	CSVEDTGQYF
TRBD2	TRBV12-3/TRBV12-4	.	TRBJ2-7	TGTGCCAGCAGTTTAGCGGGAATAGCGGGGTACAAACGGTACGAGCAGTACTTC	CASSLAGIAGYKRYEQYF
.	TRBV4-1	many	TRBJ1-2	TGCGCCAGCAGCCAAGAAAGGGTCAGGAGCTATGGCTACACCTTC	CASSQERVRSYGYTF
TRBD1	TRBV7-8	.	TRBJ1-2	TGTGCCAGCAGCCCAACGGGGGACAGGGTCTACACCTTC	CASSPTGDRVYTF
.	TRBV20-1	.	TRBJ2-7	TGCAGTGCTAGTCCTCTACTCTTTAGCGGTGGCGGAACTCCCTACGAGCAGTACTTC	CSASPLLFSGGGTPYEQYF
.	TRBV5-5	many	TRBJ2-7	TGTGCCAGCAGCCCGGATGGGGGCCTGGGGGCAGGGCAGTACTTC	CASSPDGGLGAGQYF
TRBD2	TRBV18	few	TRBJ2-2	TGTGCCAGCAGTTTGATGGGCGGGAGTGGGGAGCTGTTTTTT	CASSLMGGSGELFF
.	TRBV4-3	.	TRBJ2-5	TGCGCCAGCAGCCAAGGTCCGCTTTCGTACCAAGAGACCCAGTACTTC	CASSQGPLSYQETQYF
.	TRBV6-5	many	TRBJ1-2	TGTGCCAGCAGGCAATCCGGGAATTATGCTGGCTACACCTTC	CASRQSGNYAGYTF
.	TRBV7-6	.	TRBJ2-5	TGTGCCAGCAGCCTCCGCAGGGGTTACCAAGAGACCCAGTACTTC	CASSLRRGYQETQYF
.	TRBV4-2	.	TRBJ1-3	TGTGCCAGCAGCCAAGAATTCGGGAGCTGG	CASSQEFGSW
.	TRBV6-5	.	TRBJ2-7	TGTGCCAGCACAGACATCTCCTACGAGCAGTACTTC	CASTDISYEQYF
.	TRBV20-1	many	TRBJ1-1	TGCAGTGCTAGAGGGATCAACGGCGGTGCAACTGAAGCTTTCTTT	CSARGINGGATEAFF
TRBD1	TRBV12-5	many	TRBJ1-5	TGTGCTAGTGGTTTGGCGGGACAGGGGGCTGAGCAGCCCCAGCATTTT	CASGLAGQGAEQPQHF
.	TRBV4-3	many	TRBJ2-6	TGCGCCAGCAGCCAAGAGGCGGCCAGACTATTCTCTGGGGCCAACGTCCTGACTTTC	CASSQEAARLFSGANVLTF
.	TRBV7-2	few	TRBJ2-1	TGTGCCAGCAGCTTAGCGCTGGGTGTCCCCTACAATGAGCAGTTCTTC	CASSLALGVPYNEQFF
.	TRBV18	many	TRBJ1-2	TGTGCCAGCTCACCTGGGGACGCCTATGGCTACACCTTC	CASSPGDAYGYTF
.	TRBV4-3	few	TRBJ2-7	TGCGCCAGCAGCACCCGACGGGGCGCCAACTACGAGCAGTACTTC	CASSTRRGANYEQYF
.	TRBV5-4	.	TRBJ1-5	TGTGCCAGCAGCCAAGAAATTCGGCAGCCCCAGCATTTT	CASSQEIRQPQHF
TRBD2	TRBV11-3	.	TRBJ2-2	TGTGCCAGCAGCTTAGAAGGACACTTCGGACTAGCGGGATCCTCGCCCGGGGAGCTGTTTTTT	CASSLEGHFGLAGSSPGELFF
.	TRBV12-3/TRBV12-4	.	TRBJ1-3	TGTGCTAACAGACAGAGCTCTGGAAACACCATATATTTT	CANRQSSGNTIYF
TRBD2	TRBV6-5	.	TRBJ2-5	TGTGCCAGCAGGGCCCCCTCCCAGACGGGGGGTGAGACCCAGTACTTC	CASRAPSQTGGETQYF
.	TRBV30	few	TRBJ1-2	TGTGCCTGGAGTGTACCCGCCCCCGGGGACTATTTTGGCTACACCTTC	CAWSVPAPGDYFGYTF